This T cell receptor beta chain was captured in a study of T cell changes during pregnancy in multiple sclerosis. The table came from immunoSEQ multiplex PCR; TCRdb's copy has only in-frame clones and leaves some out. The table lists tens of thousands of clones, approximately 94% of them singletons. This CDR3 spans 13 amino acids. From germline, CDR1 is SGHDT and CDR2 YYEEEE. Trimming pared 4 bases from V and 15 bases from J, leaving 20 bases between. The sequencing here drew on CD4+ T cells from peripheral blood mononuclear cells, taken in the second trimester of pregnancy. The receptor's source is a female donor with multiple sclerosis, enrolled in a pregnancy study. The chain recombines TRBV5-6 with TRBJ2-1; maybe TRBD2 (5 bases). The CDR3 sequence: CASSPSPTGIPFF. CDR3 DNA sequence: TGTGCCAGCAGCCCCTCCCCTACCGGGATACCGTTCTTC.